Described below is a single T cell receptor beta chain sequence and its context. Its antigen is as yet unknown. TCRbeta library preparation incorporated unique molecular identifiers. Using its own MiXCR run on the PCR reads, TCRdb lists one record per CDR3 protein. Found here are 440,000 or so distinct CDR3 sequences, 43% of them singletons; the top ten hold 25% to 30%. Germline V gene data show CDR1 as DFQATT and CDR2 as SNEGSKA (reference sequence). Trimming left V 1 base short and J 5 bases short, with 13 bases between. This CDR3 comprises 14 residues. The record originates from a study of T-cell reconstitution after alpha-beta-depleted transplantation in children. Study findings and constraints: About two months after transplant, alpha-beta T cells reportedly came from several hundred expanded graft clones. Diversity and T-cell counts at one year after transplant derived mostly from new T cells.

The sequence was obtained from a girl between 2 and 10 years old with aplastic anemia, due to receive a stem cell transplant. The specimen comprised PBMCs, sampled before TCRalphabeta/CD19-depleted stem cell transplant. V usage is TRBV20-1 and J usage is TRBJ2-3; D unresolved. Written as DNA, the CDR3 is TGCAGTGCTAGAGGAGGACGAGGAATAGATACGCAGTATTTT. It specifies CSARGGRGIDTQYF.